A selection of T cell receptor beta chains follows, all from one sample in a study of shared clonotypes between healthy human individuals. Data came from immunoSEQ multiplex PCR; TCRdb stores just in-frame clones and leaves some out. Of hundreds of thousands of clones in the sample, 98% are singletons; the top ten hold roughly 0.29%. What was sequenced was naive CD8+ T cells sorted from blood. These receptors all stem from a man aged 25-40 years in good health. CDR3s include the opening cysteine and the closing phenylalanine or tryptophan. Fields, in order: clone size, V gene, J gene, D gene, CDR3 protein, CDR3 DNA. D genes are given only for firm matches. Rows may omit the clone size; those that give it use once, few, many or a size class.

>few|TRBV12-2|TRBJ1-3|.
CASRLEHRDAEPGNTIYF
TGTGCAAGTCGCTTAGAGCACCGGGACGCCGAACCTGGAAACACCATATATTTT
>.|TRBV21-1|TRBJ2-7|.
CASSKWGGTSGPTYEQYF
TGTGCCAGCAGCAAATGGGGAGGAACTAGCGGGCCTACCTACGAGCAGTACTTC
>.|TRBV6-1|TRBJ2-1|TRBD2
CASSGEGGPGNEQFF
TGTGCCAGCAGTGGCGAGGGAGGGCCCGGGAATGAGCAGTTCTTC
>.|TRBV7-9|TRBJ1-1|.
CASSKAEGRNTEAFF
TGTGCCAGCAGCAAGGCGGAGGGGCGGAACACTGAAGCTTTCTTT
>.|TRBV11-2|TRBJ2-7|.
CASSLVSEQYF
TGTGCCAGCAGCTTAGTTAGCGAGCAGTACTTC
>.|TRBV4-1|TRBJ2-7|.
CASSQGTGVEGEQYF
TGCGCCAGCAGCCAAGGTACAGGGGTGGAGGGCGAGCAGTACTTC
>.|TRBV29-1|TRBJ2-7|TRBD2
CSVEASGYEQYF
TGCAGCGTTGAGGCTAGCGGCTACGAGCAGTACTTC
>.|TRBV27|TRBJ2-3|.
CASSLGTQISTDTQYF
TGTGCCAGCAGCCTGGGGACTCAGATTAGCACAGATACGCAGTATTTT
>.|TRBV5-1|TRBJ2-1|TRBD2
CASSPSGKTYNEQFF
TGCGCCAGCAGCCCTAGCGGGAAGACCTACAATGAGCAGTTCTTC
>.|TRBV7-9|TRBJ1-2|TRBD1
CASSLEGDRGNYGYTF
TGTGCCAGCAGCTTAGAGGGGGACAGGGGAAACTATGGCTACACCTTC
>.|TRBV7-3|TRBJ2-3|TRBD2
CASSISGSIGTDTQYF
TGTGCCAGCAGTATTAGCGGGAGTATAGGGACAGATACGCAGTATTTT
>.|TRBV11-2|TRBJ2-7|.
CASSLAAVSSYEQYF
TGTGCCAGCAGCTTAGCGGCAGTTAGCTCCTACGAGCAGTACTTC
>.|TRBV21-1|TRBJ2-6|.
CASSSAGRCAGANVLTF
TGTGCCAGCAGCTCGGCAGGGCGCTGCGCTGGGGCCAACGTCCTGACTTTC
>.|TRBV5-1|TRBJ2-7|TRBD2
CASSLGLAGGYEQYF
TGCGCCAGCAGCTTGGGACTAGCGGGAGGCTACGAGCAGTACTTC
>few|TRBV27|TRBJ2-3|.
CASSPNTDTQYF
TGTGCCAGCAGTCCTAACACAGATACGCAGTATTTT
>.|TRBV29-1|TRBJ2-3|.
CSVVPTGTTDTQYF
TGCAGCGTTGTACCGACAGGGACTACAGATACGCAGTATTTT
>.|TRBV2|TRBJ2-1|.
CASSEGERGLDEQFF
TGTGCCAGCAGTGAGGGGGAACGAGGATTAGATGAGCAGTTCTTC
>once|TRBV14|TRBJ2-5|.
CASSQDLAVQETQYF
TGTGCCAGCAGCCAAGATCTTGCGGTACAAGAGACCCAGTACTTC
>.|TRBV10-2|TRBJ2-7|.
CASRRSSYEQYF
TGCGCCAGCAGGAGGAGCTCCTACGAGCAGTACTTC
>.|TRBV7-8|TRBJ2-3|TRBD2
CASSGHWASGKETDTQYF
TGTGCCAGCAGCGGACACTGGGCAAGCGGGAAGGAGACAGATACGCAGTATTTT
>.|TRBV10-1|TRBJ2-1|.
CASSESAGSSYNEQFF
TGCGCCAGCAGTGAGTCGGCGGGAAGCTCCTACAATGAGCAGTTCTTC
>.|TRBV7-6|TRBJ1-2|.
CASSLSRGGNYGYTF
TGTGCCAGCAGCTTATCTAGGGGGGGTAACTATGGCTACACCTTC
>.|TRBV27|TRBJ1-1|.
CASKSGFSREAFF
TGTGCCAGCAAGTCGGGATTTTCTCGAGAAGCTTTCTTT
>.|TRBV6-5|TRBJ2-7|.
CASSYSAGRNEQYF
TGTGCCAGCAGTTACTCGGCGGGCAGGAACGAGCAGTACTTC
>.|TRBV4-1|TRBJ1-5|.
CASSQAGVRSNQPQHF
TGCGCCAGCAGCCAAGCGGGAGTCAGGAGCAATCAGCCCCAGCATTTT
>.|TRBV30|TRBJ2-5|TRBD2
CAWREGLAGEETQYF
TGTGCCTGGAGGGAGGGACTAGCGGGAGAAGAGACCCAGTACTTC
>.|TRBV7-9|TRBJ2-2|TRBD1
CASSLAHRGLTGELFF
TGTGCCAGCAGCTTAGCCCACAGGGGGCTGACCGGGGAGCTGTTTTTT
>.|TRBV4-1|TRBJ2-7|.
CASSFRQSYEQYF
TGCGCCAGCAGCTTTCGACAGTCCTACGAGCAGTACTTC
>.|TRBV6-5|TRBJ1-1|.
CASTGGTEAFF
TGTGCCAGCACTGGGGGCACTGAAGCTTTCTTT
>.|TRBV7-8|TRBJ2-1|TRBD1
CASSFYRTGVVNEQFF
TGTGCCAGCAGCTTCTACCGGACAGGGGTGGTAAATGAGCAGTTCTTC
>.|TRBV29-1|TRBJ2-7|.
CSVDLDLKQYF
TGCAGCGTGGACCTGGATTTAAAGCAGTACTTC
>.|TRBV29-1|TRBJ2-1|.
CSVEDRKRRQFF
TGCAGCGTTGAAGATCGGAAGAGGCGTCAGTTCTTC
>.|TRBV2|TRBJ2-1|TRBD1
CASRRGGASYNEQFF
TGTGCCAGCAGGAGAGGGGGCGCTTCCTACAATGAGCAGTTCTTC
>.|TRBV27|TRBJ2-1|.
CASSQYNEQFF
TGTGCCAGCAGCCAATACAATGAGCAGTTCTTC
>.|TRBV7-9|TRBJ2-7|.
CASSLSPYEQYF
TGTGCCAGCAGCTTAAGCCCCTACGAGCAGTACTTC
>once|TRBV4-2|TRBJ2-7|.
CASSQERQGGFTYEQYF
TGTGCCAGCAGCCAGGAACGACAAGGGGGGTTCACCTACGAGCAGTACTTC
>.|TRBV27|TRBJ1-2|.
CASSLVGNYGYTF
TGTGCCAGCAGTTTAGTCGGAAACTATGGCTACACCTTC
>.|TRBV2|TRBJ1-2|.
CASSGRQKRF
TGTGCCAGCAGCGGAAGACAGAAGCGCTTC
>.|TRBV5-1|TRBJ2-7|TRBD2
CASSFAGGAYEQYF
TGCGCCAGCAGCTTCGCGGGAGGGGCCTACGAGCAGTACTTC
>.|TRBV7-9|TRBJ2-5|.
CASSLGPPRAQYF
TGTGCCAGCAGCTTGGGACCGCCGAGGGCCCAGTACTTC
>.|TRBV7-9|TRBJ1-5|.
CASSRVGWGHQPQHF
TGTGCCAGCAGCCGGGTTGGCTGGGGGCATCAGCCCCAGCATTTT